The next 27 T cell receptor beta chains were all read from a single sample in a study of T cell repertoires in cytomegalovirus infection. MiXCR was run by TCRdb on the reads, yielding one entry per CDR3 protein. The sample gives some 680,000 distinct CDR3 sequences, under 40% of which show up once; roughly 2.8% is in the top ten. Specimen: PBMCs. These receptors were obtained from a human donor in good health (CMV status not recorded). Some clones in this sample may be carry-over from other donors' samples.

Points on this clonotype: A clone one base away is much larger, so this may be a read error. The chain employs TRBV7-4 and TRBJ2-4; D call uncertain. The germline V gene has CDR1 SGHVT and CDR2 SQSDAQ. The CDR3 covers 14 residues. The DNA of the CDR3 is TGTGCCTGCAGACAAATCCAAGACAAAAACATTCAGTACTTC. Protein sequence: CACRQIQDKNIQYF.

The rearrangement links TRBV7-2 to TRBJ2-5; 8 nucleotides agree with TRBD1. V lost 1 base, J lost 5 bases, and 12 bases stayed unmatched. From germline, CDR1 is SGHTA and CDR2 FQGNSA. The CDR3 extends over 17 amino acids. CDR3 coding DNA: TGTGCCAGCAGCTTAGGCGCATCGACAGGGGTGGGCGAGACCCAGTACTTC. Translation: CASSLGASTGVGETQYF.

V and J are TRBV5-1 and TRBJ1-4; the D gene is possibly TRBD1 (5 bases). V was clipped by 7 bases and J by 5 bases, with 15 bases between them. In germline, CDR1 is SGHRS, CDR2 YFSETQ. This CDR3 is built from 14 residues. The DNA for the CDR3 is TGCGCCAGCGGGTTAGGGGCGGGCAATGAAAAACTGTTTTTT. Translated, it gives CASGLGAGNEKLFF. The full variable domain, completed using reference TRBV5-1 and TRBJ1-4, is KAGVTQTPRYLIKTRGQQVTLSCSPISGHRSVSWYQQTPGQGLQFLFEYFSETQRNKGNFPGRFSGRQFSNSRSEMNVSTLELGDSALYLCASGLGAGNEKLFFGSGTQLSVL.

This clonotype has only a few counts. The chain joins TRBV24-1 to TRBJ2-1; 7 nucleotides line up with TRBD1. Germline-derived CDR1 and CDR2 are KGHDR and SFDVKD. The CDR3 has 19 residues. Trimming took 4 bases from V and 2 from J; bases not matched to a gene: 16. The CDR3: CATSDPFQRTGEAYNEQFF. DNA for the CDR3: TGTGCCACCAGTGACCCGTTCCAAAGGACAGGCGAGGCCTACAATGAGCAGTTCTTC.

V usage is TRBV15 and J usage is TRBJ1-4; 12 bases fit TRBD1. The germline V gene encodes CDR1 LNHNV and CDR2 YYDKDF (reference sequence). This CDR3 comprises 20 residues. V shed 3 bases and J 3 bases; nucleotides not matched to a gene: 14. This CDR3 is CATSRNKAGTGGLANEKLFF. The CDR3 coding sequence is TGTGCCACCAGCAGGAATAAAGCCGGGACAGGGGGCTTGGCTAATGAAAAACTGTTTTTT.

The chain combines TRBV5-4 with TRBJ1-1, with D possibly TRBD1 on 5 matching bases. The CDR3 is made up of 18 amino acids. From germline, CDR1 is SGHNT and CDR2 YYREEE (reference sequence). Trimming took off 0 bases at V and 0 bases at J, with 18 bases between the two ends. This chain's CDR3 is CASSLAEGPVPMNTEAFF. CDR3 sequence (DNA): TGTGCCAGCAGCTTGGCCGAGGGGCCCGTCCCGATGAACACTGAAGCTTTCTTT.

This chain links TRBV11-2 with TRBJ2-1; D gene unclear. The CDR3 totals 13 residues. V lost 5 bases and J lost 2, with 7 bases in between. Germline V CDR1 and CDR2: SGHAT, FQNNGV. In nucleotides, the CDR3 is TGTGCCAGCAGCGTTTCTACCTACAATGAGCAGTTCTTC. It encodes CASSVSTYNEQFF.

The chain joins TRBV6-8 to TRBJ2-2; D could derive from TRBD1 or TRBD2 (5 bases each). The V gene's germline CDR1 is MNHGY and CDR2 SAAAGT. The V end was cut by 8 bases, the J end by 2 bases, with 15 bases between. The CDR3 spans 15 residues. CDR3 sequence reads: CASLPGRFNTGELFF. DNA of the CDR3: TGTGCCAGCTTACCGGGACGTTTTAACACCGGGGAGCTGTTTTTT.

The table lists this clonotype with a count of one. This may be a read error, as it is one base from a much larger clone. CDR3 sequence: CASSLDGQGLSGYTF. DNA of the CDR3: TGTGCCAGCAGCTTAGACGGACAGGGGTTGAGTGGCTACACCTTC. The gene calls are TRBV7-9 and TRBJ1-2; TRBD1 matches at 9 bases. V lost 1 base and J lost 7; bases outside the gene matches: 7. CDR1 and CDR2 (germline): SEHNR, FQNEAQ (reference sequence). This CDR3 has 15 amino acids.

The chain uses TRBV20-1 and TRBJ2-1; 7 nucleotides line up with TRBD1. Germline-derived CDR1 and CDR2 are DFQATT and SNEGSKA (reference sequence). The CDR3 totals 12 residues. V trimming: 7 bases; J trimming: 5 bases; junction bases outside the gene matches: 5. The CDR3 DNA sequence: TGCAGTGTTGACAGGGATAACAATGAGCAGTTCTTC. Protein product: CSVDRDNNEQFF.

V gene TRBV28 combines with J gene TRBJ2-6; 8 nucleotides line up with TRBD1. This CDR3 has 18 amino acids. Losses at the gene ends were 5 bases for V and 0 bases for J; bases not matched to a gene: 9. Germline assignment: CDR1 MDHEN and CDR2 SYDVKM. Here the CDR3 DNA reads TGTGCCAGCAGTCCCCGGACAGGGAAGAGCTCTGGGGCCAACGTCCTGACTTTC. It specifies CASSPRTGKSSGANVLTF.

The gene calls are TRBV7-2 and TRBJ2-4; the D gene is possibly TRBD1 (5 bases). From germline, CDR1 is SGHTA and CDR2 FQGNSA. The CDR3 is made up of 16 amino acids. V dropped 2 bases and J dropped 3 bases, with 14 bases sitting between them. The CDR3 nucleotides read TGTGCCAGCAGCTTAAGACAGCAGAGCAACAAAAACATTCAGTACTTC. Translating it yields CASSLRQQSNKNIQYF.

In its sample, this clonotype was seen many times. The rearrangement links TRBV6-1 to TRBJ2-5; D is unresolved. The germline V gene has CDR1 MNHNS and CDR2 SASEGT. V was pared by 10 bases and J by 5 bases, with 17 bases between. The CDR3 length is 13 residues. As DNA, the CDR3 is TGTGCCACCGAAAGGGCAGAAGGGGAGACCCAGTACTTC. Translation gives CATERAEGETQYF.

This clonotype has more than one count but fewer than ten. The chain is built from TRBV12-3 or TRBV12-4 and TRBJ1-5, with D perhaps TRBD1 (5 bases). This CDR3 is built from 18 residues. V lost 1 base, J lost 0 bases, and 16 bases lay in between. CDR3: CASSLGGLGDYSNQPQHF. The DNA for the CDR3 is TGTGCCAGCAGTTTAGGGGGGTTAGGGGACTATAGCAATCAGCCCCAGCATTTT.

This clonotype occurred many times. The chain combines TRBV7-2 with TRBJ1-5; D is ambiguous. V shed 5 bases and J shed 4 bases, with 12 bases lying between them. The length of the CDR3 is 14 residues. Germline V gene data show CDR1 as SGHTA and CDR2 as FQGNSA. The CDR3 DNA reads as TGTGCCAGCAGCCTGGAGCGCGTTAATCAGCCCCAGCATTTT. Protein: CASSLERVNQPQHF.

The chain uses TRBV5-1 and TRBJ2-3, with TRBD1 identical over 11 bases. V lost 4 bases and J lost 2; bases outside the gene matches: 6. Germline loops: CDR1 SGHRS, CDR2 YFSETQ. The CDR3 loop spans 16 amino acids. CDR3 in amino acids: CASSRGTGGYTDTQYF. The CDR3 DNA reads TGCGCCAGCAGCCGTGGGACAGGGGGATACACAGATACGCAGTATTTT.

This CDR3 reads CASSYSVFPSLHF. The CDR3 DNA sequence: TGTGCCAGCAGTTACTCGGTATTTCCAAGCCTCCACTTT. This chain links TRBV6-6 with TRBJ1-6; D is ambiguous. Germline CDR1 is MNHNY and CDR2 is SVGAGI (reference sequence). This CDR3 comprises 13 residues. V lost 0 bases and J 15 bases, leaving 12 bases between the germline ends.

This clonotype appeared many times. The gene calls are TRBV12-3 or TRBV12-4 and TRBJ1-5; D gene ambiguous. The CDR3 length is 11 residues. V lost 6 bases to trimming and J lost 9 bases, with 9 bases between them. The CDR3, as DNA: TGTGCCAGCAGCCTACTCGGGCCCCAGCATTTT. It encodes CASSLLGPQHF.

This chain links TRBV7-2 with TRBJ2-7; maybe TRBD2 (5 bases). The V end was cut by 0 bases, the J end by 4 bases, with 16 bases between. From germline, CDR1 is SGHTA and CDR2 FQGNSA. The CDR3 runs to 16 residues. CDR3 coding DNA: TGTGCCAGCAGCTTAGCGGCGGGCGGCCCTAAATACGAGCAGTACTTC. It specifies CASSLAAGGPKYEQYF. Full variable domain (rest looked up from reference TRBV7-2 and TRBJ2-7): GAGVSQSPSNKVTEKGKDVELRCDPISGHTALYWYRQSLGQGLEFLIYFQGNSAPDKSGLPSDRFSAERTGGSVSTLTIQRTQQEDSAVYLCASSLAAGGPKYEQYFGPGTRLTVT.

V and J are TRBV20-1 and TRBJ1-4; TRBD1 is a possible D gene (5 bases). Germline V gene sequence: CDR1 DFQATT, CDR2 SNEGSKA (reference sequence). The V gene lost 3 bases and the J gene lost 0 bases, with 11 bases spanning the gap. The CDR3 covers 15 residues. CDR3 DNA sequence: TGCAGTGCTAGGAGGGGACCTACAACTAATGAAAAACTGTTTTTT. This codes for CSARRGPTTNEKLFF.

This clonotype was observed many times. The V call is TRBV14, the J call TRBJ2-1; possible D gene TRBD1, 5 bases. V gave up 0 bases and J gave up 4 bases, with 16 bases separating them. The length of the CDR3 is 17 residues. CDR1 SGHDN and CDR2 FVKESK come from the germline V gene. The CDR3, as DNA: TGTGCCAGCAGCCAAGATGATCAGGGCCTGCGGTACAATGAGCAGTTCTTC. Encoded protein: CASSQDDQGLRYNEQFF.

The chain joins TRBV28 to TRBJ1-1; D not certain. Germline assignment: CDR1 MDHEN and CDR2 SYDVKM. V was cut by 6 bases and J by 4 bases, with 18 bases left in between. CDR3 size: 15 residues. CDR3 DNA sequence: TGTGCCAGCAGCTCCCCCCGGTCGGATGGCACTGAAGCTTTCTTT. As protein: CASSSPRSDGTEAFF.

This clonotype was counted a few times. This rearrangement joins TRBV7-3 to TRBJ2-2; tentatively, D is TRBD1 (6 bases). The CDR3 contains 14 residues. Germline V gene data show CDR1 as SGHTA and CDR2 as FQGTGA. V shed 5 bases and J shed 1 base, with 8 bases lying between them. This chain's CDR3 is CASSPTGNTGELFF. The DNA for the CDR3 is TGTGCCAGCAGCCCGACAGGGAACACCGGGGAGCTGTTTTTT. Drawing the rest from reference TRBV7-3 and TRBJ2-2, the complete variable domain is GAGVSQTPSNKVTEKGKYVELRCDPISGHTALYWYRQSLGQGPEFLIYFQGTGAADDSGLPNDRFFAVRPEGSVSTLKIQRTERGDSAVYLCASSPTGNTGELFFGEGSRLTVL.

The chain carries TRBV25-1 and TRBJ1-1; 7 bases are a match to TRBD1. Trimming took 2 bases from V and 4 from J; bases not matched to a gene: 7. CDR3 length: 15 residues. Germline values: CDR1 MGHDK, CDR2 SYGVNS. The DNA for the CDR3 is TGTGCCAGCAGTGAACCCGCTGGGACAGCCACTGAAGCTTTCTTT. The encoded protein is CASSEPAGTATEAFF. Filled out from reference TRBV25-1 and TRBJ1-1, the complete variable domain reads EADIYQTPRYLVIGTGKKITLECSQTMGHDKMYWYQQDPGMELHLIHYSYGVNSTEKGDLSSESTVSRIRTEHFPLTLESARPSHTSQYLCASSEPAGTATEAFFGQGTRLTVV.

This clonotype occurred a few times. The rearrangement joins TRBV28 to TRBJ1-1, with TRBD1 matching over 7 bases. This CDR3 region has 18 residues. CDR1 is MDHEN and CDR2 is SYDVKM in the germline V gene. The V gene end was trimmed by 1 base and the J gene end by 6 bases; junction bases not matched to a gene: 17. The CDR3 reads CASSLFYWDSRRGSEAFF. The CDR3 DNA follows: TGTGCCAGCAGTTTATTTTATTGGGACAGCCGTCGGGGTTCTGAAGCTTTCTTT.

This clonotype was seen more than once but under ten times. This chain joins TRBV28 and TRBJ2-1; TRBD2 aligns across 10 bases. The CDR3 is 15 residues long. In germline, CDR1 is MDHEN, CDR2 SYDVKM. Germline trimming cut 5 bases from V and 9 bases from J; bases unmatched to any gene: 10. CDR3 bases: TGTGCCAGCAGTCAGAGCGGGAGGGGAGCTCCTGAGCAGTTCTTC. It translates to CASSQSGRGAPEQFF.

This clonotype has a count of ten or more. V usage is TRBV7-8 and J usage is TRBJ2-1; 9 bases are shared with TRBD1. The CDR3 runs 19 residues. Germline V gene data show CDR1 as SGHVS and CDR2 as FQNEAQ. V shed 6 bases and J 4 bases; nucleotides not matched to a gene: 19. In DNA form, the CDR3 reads TGTGCCAGCAGGTCCACCTTCCCTAACAGGGGGCCATCGTACAATGAGCAGTTCTTC. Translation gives CASRSTFPNRGPSYNEQFF.